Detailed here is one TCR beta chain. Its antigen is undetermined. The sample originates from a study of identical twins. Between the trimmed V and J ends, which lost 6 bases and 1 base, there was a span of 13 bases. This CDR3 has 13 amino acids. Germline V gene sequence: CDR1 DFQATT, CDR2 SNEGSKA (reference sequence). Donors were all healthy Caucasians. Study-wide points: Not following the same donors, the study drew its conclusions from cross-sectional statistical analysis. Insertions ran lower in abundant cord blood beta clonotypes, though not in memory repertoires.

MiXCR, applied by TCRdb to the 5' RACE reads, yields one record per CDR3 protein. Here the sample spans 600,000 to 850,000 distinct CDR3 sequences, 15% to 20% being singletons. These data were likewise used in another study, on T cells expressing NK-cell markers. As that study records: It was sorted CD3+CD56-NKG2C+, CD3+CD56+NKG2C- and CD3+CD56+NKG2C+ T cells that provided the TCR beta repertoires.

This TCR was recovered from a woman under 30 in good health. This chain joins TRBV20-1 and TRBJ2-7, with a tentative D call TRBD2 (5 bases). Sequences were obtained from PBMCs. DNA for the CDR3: TGCAGTGCCACGGGGTTGGGTTCCTACGAGCAGTACTTC. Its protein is CSATGLGSYEQYF.